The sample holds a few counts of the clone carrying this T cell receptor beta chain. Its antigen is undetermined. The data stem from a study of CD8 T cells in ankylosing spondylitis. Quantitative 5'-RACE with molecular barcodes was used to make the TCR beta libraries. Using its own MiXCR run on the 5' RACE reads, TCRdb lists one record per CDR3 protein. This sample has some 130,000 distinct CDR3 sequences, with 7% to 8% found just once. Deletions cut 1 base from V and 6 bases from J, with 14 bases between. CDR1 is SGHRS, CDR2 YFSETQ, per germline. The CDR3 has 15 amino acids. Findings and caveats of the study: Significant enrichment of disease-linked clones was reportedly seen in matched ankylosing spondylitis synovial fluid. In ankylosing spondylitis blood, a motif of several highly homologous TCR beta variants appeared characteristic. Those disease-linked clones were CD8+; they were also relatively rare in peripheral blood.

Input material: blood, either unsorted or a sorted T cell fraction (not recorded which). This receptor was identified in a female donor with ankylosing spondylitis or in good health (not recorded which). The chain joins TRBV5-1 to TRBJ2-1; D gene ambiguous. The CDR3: CASSLLRTASNEQFF. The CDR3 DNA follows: TGCGCCAGCAGCTTGCTTAGGACCGCTTCCAATGAGCAGTTCTTC.